A selection of T cell receptor beta chains follows, all from one sample in a study of CD8 T cells in ankylosing spondylitis. MiXCR, run by TCRdb on the 5' RACE reads, gives a single entry per CDR3 protein. The table lists over 400,000 distinct CDR3 sequences, roughly 26% of them singletons. Material for sequencing was blood, either unsorted or a sorted T cell fraction (not recorded which). These receptors all come from a male donor with ankylosing spondylitis. The CDR3 runs from the conserved cysteine through the conserved F or W. Size values are once, few and many counts, or a class for expanded clones, and some rows have none.

v_call: TRBV27
clone_size: once
j_call: TRBJ1-3
cdr3_aa: CASSLIFGNTIYF

v_call: TRBV18
clone_size: NA
j_call: TRBJ2-5
cdr3_aa: CASSPRDTGLTQYF

v_call: TRBV24-1
clone_size: NA
j_call: TRBJ2-3
cdr3_aa: CATSDFSREGADTQYF

v_call: TRBV20-1
clone_size: few
j_call: TRBJ2-7
cdr3_aa: CSAPRTFSSYEQYF

v_call: TRBV7-2
clone_size: few
j_call: TRBJ2-1
cdr3_aa: CASSLALGRDEQFF

v_call: TRBV7-2
clone_size: NA
j_call: TRBJ1-5
cdr3_aa: CASSLDPPGSNQPQHF

v_call: TRBV7-2
clone_size: few
j_call: TRBJ2-4
cdr3_aa: CASSTRHGNIQYF

v_call: TRBV5-1
clone_size: NA
j_call: TRBJ2-3
cdr3_aa: CASSWESDTQYF

v_call: TRBV14
clone_size: NA
j_call: TRBJ2-1
cdr3_aa: CASSRDTYNEQFF

v_call: TRBV30
clone_size: few
j_call: TRBJ2-1
cdr3_aa: CAWSNGLAGDLMSYNEQFF

v_call: TRBV20-1
clone_size: NA
j_call: TRBJ2-5
cdr3_aa: CSSIRQGRETQYF

v_call: TRBV2
clone_size: few
j_call: TRBJ2-2
cdr3_aa: CASSDEGSTGELFF

v_call: TRBV20-1
clone_size: NA
j_call: TRBJ2-3
cdr3_aa: CSASTSFVTTDTQYF

v_call: TRBV20-1
clone_size: few
j_call: TRBJ1-1
cdr3_aa: CSARNLENTEAFF

v_call: TRBV4-2
clone_size: NA
j_call: TRBJ2-4
cdr3_aa: CASSQDSSGQNIQYF

v_call: TRBV20-1
clone_size: NA
j_call: TRBJ2-7
cdr3_aa: CSATASGGYEQYF

v_call: TRBV12-3/TRBV12-4
clone_size: NA
j_call: TRBJ2-4
cdr3_aa: CASSRANQVIQYF

v_call: TRBV7-2
clone_size: NA
j_call: TRBJ2-5
cdr3_aa: CASSLRSGRARRETQYF

v_call: TRBV19
clone_size: NA
j_call: TRBJ2-3
cdr3_aa: CASSSQGGSDTQYF

v_call: TRBV2
clone_size: NA
j_call: TRBJ2-7
cdr3_aa: CASMRQAYEQYF

v_call: TRBV24-1
clone_size: few
j_call: TRBJ2-1
cdr3_aa: CATSDWVAGSSYNEQFF

v_call: TRBV10-3
clone_size: few
j_call: TRBJ1-5
cdr3_aa: CAIGGPGQGAFQPQHF

v_call: TRBV30
clone_size: NA
j_call: TRBJ2-2
cdr3_aa: CAWDRDRVTGELFF

v_call: TRBV4-1
clone_size: NA
j_call: TRBJ2-3
cdr3_aa: CASSLPRDTQYF